This record looks at one TCR beta chain sequence and its context. Time point in this sample: patch test 2, 6 weeks after DPC sensitization. Treatment reported: therapeutic diphenylcyclopropenone sensitization with weekly scalp DPC. The template was total RNA from unfractionated whole blood. The data originate from a study of human T cells and chemical hapten exposure. Study-wide background: Chiefly women, the patients showed alopecia areata, totalis or universalis.

The study's library attached unique molecular identifiers to single cDNA molecules. One entry per CDR3 protein, called by TCRdb with MiXCR from the RACE reads. The sample lists roughly 380,000 distinct CDR3 sequences, about 6% occurring once. The CDR3 sequence is 14 residues long. Germline values: CDR1 LNHDA, CDR2 SQIVND (reference sequence). V gave up 2 bases and J gave up 1 base, with 6 bases separating them. This TCR was sampled from a woman in her late teens or twenties with alopecia areata. Some clones in this sample may be carry-over from other donors' samples. The V gene is TRBV19, the J gene TRBJ1-5, with D unclear. This specimen was whole blood, taken in connection with sensitization to the hapten diphenylcyclopropenone (DPC). In DNA form, the CDR3 reads TGTGCCAGTAGTATACTGGGCAGCAATCAGCCCCAGCATTTT. Translating it yields CASSILGSNQPQHF. The full variable domain, in which reference TRBV19 and TRBJ1-5 provide the parts outside the CDR3, is DGGITQSPKYLFRKEGQNVTLSCEQNLNHDAMYWYRQDPGQGLRLIYYSQIVNDFQKGDIAEGYSVSREKKESFPLTVTSAQKNPTAFYLCASSILGSNQPQHFGDGTRLSIL.